This passage covers 20 T cell receptor beta chains from one sample sequenced in a study of identical twins. A single record per CDR3 protein comes from TCRdb applying MiXCR to the 5' RACE reads. This table has 1,800,000 or so distinct CDR3 sequences, about 30% appearing once. The material sequenced was cord blood. Receptors originate from a newborn girl in good health.

V usage is TRBV30 and J usage is TRBJ1-2; D is unclear. V was shortened by 4 bases and J by 3 bases, with 9 bases between the two germline ends. CDR1 is GTSNPN, CDR2 SVGIG, per germline (reference sequence). The CDR3 totals 12 residues. The CDR3 loop reads CAWTYSYYGYTF. As DNA, the CDR3 is TGTGCCTGGACCTACTCCTACTATGGCTACACCTTC.

This clonotype has just a few counts. The chain couples TRBV27 to TRBJ2-3; 11 bases fit TRBD2. Germline V gene sequence: CDR1 MNHEY, CDR2 SMNVEV (reference sequence). The CDR3 consists of 14 residues. V shed 5 bases, J shed 6 bases, and the junction held 4 bases outside the gene matches. The DNA of the CDR3 is TGTGCCAGCAGTATAGCGGGAGGGCGGGATACGCAGTATTTT. It is translated as CASSIAGGRDTQYF.

Many counts were recorded for this clonotype. V and J are TRBV4-2 and TRBJ2-4, with D hard to call. Trimming removed 1 base from V and 1 base from J, with 11 bases in between. The germline CDR1 and CDR2 sequences are LGHNA and YNFKEQ. The CDR3 has 16 residues. The DNA for the CDR3 is TGTGCCAGCAGCCAAGTTGGAGCGACGGCCAAAAACATTCAGTACTTC. Amino acids: CASSQVGATAKNIQYF.

CDR3 region: CASTFVASGSAETQYF. CDR3 coding DNA: TGTGCCAGCACCTTTGTGGCTAGCGGGAGTGCAGAGACCCAGTACTTC. V gene TRBV7-2 combines with J gene TRBJ2-7, with 10 bases identical to TRBD2. TRBJ2-5 explains the end of the DNA better; the J call may be wrong. The V gene's germline CDR1 is SGHTA and CDR2 FQGNSA. The CDR3 contains 16 residues.

A note on this clonotype: This may stem from a read error, because a much larger clone lies one nucleotide away. The V gene is TRBV25-1, the J gene TRBJ2-7; D may be TRBD1 or TRBD2 (5 bases each). The V end was cut by 2 bases, the J end by 2 bases, with 10 bases between. The CDR3 contains 14 residues. CDR1 is MGHDK, CDR2 SYGVNS, per germline. The CDR3 region has the DNA TGTGCCAGCAGTGAAAGACTGGGGGCCTACGAGCAGTACTTC. It is translated as CASSERLGAYEQYF.

The chain employs TRBV6-4 and TRBJ2-5; 8 bases fit TRBD1. From germline, CDR1 is MRHNA and CDR2 SNTAGT. Trimming cost V 6 bases and J 0 bases; bases outside gene matches: 6. CDR3 length: 15 amino acids. CDR3 sequence: CASSRTGPYQETQYF. The DNA of the CDR3 is TGTGCCAGCAGCCGGACAGGGCCCTACCAAGAGACCCAGTACTTC.

The chain carries TRBV7-2 and TRBJ2-5; TRBD2 agrees at 7 bases. Germline V CDR1 and CDR2: SGHTA, FQGNSA. This CDR3 is built from 14 residues. V lost 3 bases to trimming and J lost 11 bases; unmatched junction nucleotides: 12. As DNA, the CDR3 is TGTGCCAGCAGCTTGGACGGGAGGTACAATGGGCAGTACTTC. It yields the protein CASSLDGRYNGQYF.

This clonotype turned up a few times. The rearrangement uses TRBV5-1 and TRBJ2-3; TRBD2 agrees at 8 bases. The germline gives CDR1 SGHRS, CDR2 YFSETQ. The CDR3 length is 16 residues. After removal of 0 bases from V and 5 bases from J, the junction contained 8 bases not matched to a gene. CDR3 sequence reads: CASSLGPGGRGDTQYF. The DNA for the CDR3 is TGCGCCAGCAGCTTGGGCCCGGGGGGGCGAGGAGATACGCAGTATTTT.

This clonotype occurred a few times. The chain uses TRBV29-1 and TRBJ1-1; a weak D match, TRBD1 (6 bases). V lost 4 bases, J lost 0 bases, and 12 bases lay in between. CDR1 and CDR2 (germline): SQVTM, ANQGSEA. The CDR3 sequence is 14 residues long. The CDR3 here is CSVVGGDMNTEAFF. CDR3 sequence (DNA): TGCAGCGTTGTAGGTGGGGACATGAACACTGAAGCTTTCTTT.

The chain recombines TRBV6-5 with TRBJ1-2, with D possibly TRBD1 on 5 matching bases. Trimming pared 2 bases from V and 5 bases from J, leaving 15 bases between. The CDR3 is made up of 15 amino acids. Germline V gene sequence: CDR1 MNHEY, CDR2 SVGAGI. The CDR3 sequence: CASSYAGRCLYGYTF. The CDR3, as DNA: TGTGCCAGCAGTTACGCAGGGCGATGTCTATATGGCTACACCTTC.

The chain combines TRBV12-3 or TRBV12-4 with TRBJ2-1; D remains ambiguous. The J call is uncertain, as TRBJ2-7 better fits the DNA end. This CDR3 contains 14 residues. CDR3 sequence reads: CASSPGRFYNEQYF. The DNA of the CDR3 is TGTGCCAGCTCCCCCGGCCGGTTCTACAATGAGCAGTACTTC.

This chain uses TRBV6-6 with TRBJ2-1, with D unresolved. V was trimmed by 6 bases and J by 3 bases, leaving 12 bases between them. There are 14 residues in the CDR3. Germline CDR1 and CDR2: MNHNY and SVGAGI (reference sequence). The CDR3 nucleotides are TGTGCCAGCAGCCGGTATTCCAACTACAATGAGCAGTTCTTC. It encodes CASSRYSNYNEQFF.

The CDR3 region is CSARNRGAYNSPLHF. Here the CDR3 DNA reads TGCAGTGCTAGAAACAGGGGCGCCTATAATTCACCCCTCCACTTT. The chain couples TRBV20-1 to TRBJ1-6, with TRBD1 identical over 7 bases. After removal of 2 bases from V and 2 bases from J, the junction contained 3 bases not matched to a gene. There are 15 residues in the CDR3. The germline V gene encodes CDR1 DFQATT and CDR2 SNEGSKA (reference sequence).

The chain uses TRBV4-2 and TRBJ2-7, with a possible D match to TRBD2 (5 bases). V was clipped by 0 bases and J by 0 bases, with 15 bases between them. Per germline, CDR1 LGHNA and CDR2 YNFKEQ. The CDR3 sequence is 17 residues long. The CDR3 protein is CASSQEGIALDSYEQYF. CDR3 bases: TGTGCCAGCAGCCAAGAGGGGATAGCGCTCGACTCCTACGAGCAGTACTTC.

The chain recombines TRBV7-9 with TRBJ2-4; perhaps D is TRBD1 or TRBD2 (5 bases each). CDR3 size: 12 residues. CDR1 is SEHNR, CDR2 FQNEAQ, per germline (reference sequence). V lost 2 bases and J lost 9, with 8 bases in between. The CDR3 region has the DNA TGTGCCAGCAGCTTAAAGGGGAGCATTCAGTACTTC. It yields the protein CASSLKGSIQYF.

This clonotype has more than one count but fewer than ten. This chain connects TRBV20-1 to TRBJ2-4; D possibly corresponds to TRBD2 (7 bases). Germline CDR1 reads DFQATT; CDR2 reads SNEGSKA (reference sequence). Trimming stripped 4 bases from V and 12 bases from J, with 13 bases between. This CDR3 region has 11 residues. The CDR3 DNA sequence: TGCAGTGCTATGGGAGGGGGGGCTCAGTACTTC. It yields the protein CSAMGGGAQYF.

The rearrangement uses TRBV6-2 or TRBV6-3 and TRBJ1-5; 7 nucleotides agree with TRBD1. With V trimmed by 0 bases and J by 3 bases, 5 bases remained unmatched. From germline, CDR1 is MNHEY and CDR2 SVGEGT. The CDR3 consists of 16 residues. The chain's CDR3 is CASSYSAGGINQPQHF. The CDR3 coding sequence is TGTGCCAGCAGTTACTCGGCAGGGGGGATCAATCAGCCCCAGCATTTT.

A few counts support this clonotype. The chain links TRBV20-1 to TRBJ2-7; TRBD1 aligns across 10 bases. Germline V gene sequence: CDR1 DFQATT, CDR2 SNEGSKA (reference sequence). There are 14 residues in the CDR3. V shed 4 bases, J shed 6 bases, and the junction held 9 bases outside the gene matches. The CDR3 region has the DNA TGCAGTGCTACCCGGGACAGGGGCCTTCGCGAGCAGTACTTC. It translates to CSATRDRGLREQYF.

There are a few counts of this clonotype. The chain is built from TRBV20-1 and TRBJ2-1, with 9 bases fitting TRBD2. After removal of 3 bases from V and 6 bases from J, the junction contained 9 bases not matched to a gene. The germline V gene encodes CDR1 DFQATT and CDR2 SNEGSKA (reference sequence). This CDR3 has 15 amino acids. DNA for the CDR3: TGCAGTGCTAGTGACGGGCGGGGGGGCTTCAATGAGCAGTTCTTC. Protein sequence: CSASDGRGGFNEQFF.

V is TRBV10-2 and J is TRBJ1-1; the D gene is possibly TRBD1 (5 bases). Germline CDR1 and CDR2: WSHSY and SAAADI. Deletions cut 2 bases from V and 8 bases from J, with 12 bases between. This CDR3 is built from 13 residues. The CDR3 protein is CASSEAWGKEAFF. The CDR3 DNA reads TGCGCCAGCAGTGAGGCATGGGGGAAGGAAGCTTTCTTT.